This T cell receptor beta chain was obtained from a study of beta chain features in type 1 diabetes. General study points: The study found moderately but significantly shorter TCRB CDR3s in all four CD4+ subsets of Type 1 diabetes patients.

This clone showed up just a few times. Its target is not known. The sequenced template was cDNA made from the entire isolated RNA. This table comes from immunoSEQ multiplex PCR, and its TCRdb copy is limited to in-frame clones, with some not included. The table records nearly 350,000 clones, 9.3% of them present only once. Staining for CD45RO/CCR7/CD25/CD127/CD95/CD27 allowed sorting of CD4+ naive, central memory, regulatory and stem cell-like memory cells. Germline assignment: CDR1 SGHNT and CDR2 YYREEE (reference sequence). This CDR3 has 13 residues. Trimming left V 5 bases short and J 2 bases short, with 10 bases between.

The sequenced material came from central memory CD4+ T cells from blood. The sequence was collected from a man younger than 45 with type 1 diabetes. This chain connects TRBV5-4 to TRBJ2-5; weak D call: TRBD2 (6 bases). The CDR3 region is CASRGGTQETQYF. CDR3 DNA: TGTGCCAGCAGGGGGGGTACACAAGAGACCCAGTACTTC.